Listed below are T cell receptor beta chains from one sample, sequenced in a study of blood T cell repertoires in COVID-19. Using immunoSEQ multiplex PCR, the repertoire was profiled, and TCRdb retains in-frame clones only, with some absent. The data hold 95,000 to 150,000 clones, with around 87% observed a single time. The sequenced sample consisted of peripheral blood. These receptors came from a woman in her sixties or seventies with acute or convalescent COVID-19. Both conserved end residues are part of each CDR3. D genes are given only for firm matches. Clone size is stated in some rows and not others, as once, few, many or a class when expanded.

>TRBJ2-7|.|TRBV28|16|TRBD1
CASSSPGQGARYEQYF
TGTGCCAGCAGTTCCCCGGGACAGGGGGCGAGGTACGAGCAGTACTTC
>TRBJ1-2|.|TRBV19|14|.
CASMGHTINYGYTF
TGTGCCAGTATGGGACATACGATTAACTATGGCTACACCTTC
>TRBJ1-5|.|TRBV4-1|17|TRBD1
CASSLGHQGAQGQPQHF
TGCGCCAGCAGCCTCGGGCATCAGGGGGCACAGGGTCAGCCCCAGCATTTT
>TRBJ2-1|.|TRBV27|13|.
CASNALRSNEQFF
TGTGCCAGCAACGCCCTACGTTCCAATGAGCAGTTCTTC
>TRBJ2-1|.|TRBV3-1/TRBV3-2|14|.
CASSQSAGNNEQFF
TGTGCCAGCAGCCAATCGGCGGGGAACAATGAGCAGTTCTTC
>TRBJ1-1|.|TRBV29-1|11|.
CSAPTAPEAFF
TGCAGCGCCCCGACAGCCCCTGAAGCTTTCTTT
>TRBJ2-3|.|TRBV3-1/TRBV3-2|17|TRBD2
CASSRSETSGPRDTQYF
TGTGCCAGCAGCCGTTCGGAGACTAGCGGACCCAGAGATACGCAGTATTTT
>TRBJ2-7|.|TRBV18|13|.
CASSPRQEGEQYF
TGTGCCAGCTCACCACGGCAGGAGGGCGAGCAGTACTTC
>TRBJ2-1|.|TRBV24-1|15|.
CATSEFGPGKGEQFF
.
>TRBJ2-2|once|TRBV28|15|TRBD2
CASTTPGLAGGELFF
TGTGCCAGCACCACCCCTGGACTAGCGGGGGGGGAGCTGTTTTTT
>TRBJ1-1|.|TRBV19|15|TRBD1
CASSSYRGEGTEAFF
TGTGCCAGTAGTTCTTACAGGGGGGAGGGCACTGAAGCTTTCTTT
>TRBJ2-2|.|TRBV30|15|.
CAGAPGVVNTGELFF
TGTGCCGGGGCCCCGGGGGTAGTGAACACCGGGGAGCTGTTTTTT
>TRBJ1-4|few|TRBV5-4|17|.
CASSFGGGGTGNEKLFF
TGTGCCAGCAGCTTCGGGGGGGGCGGGACTGGAAATGAAAAACTGTTTTTT
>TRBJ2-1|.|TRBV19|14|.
CATRLQGLYNEQFF
TGTGCCACCCGTCTTCAGGGACTTTACAATGAGCAGTTCTTC
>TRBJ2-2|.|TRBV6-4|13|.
CASRQSQTGELFF
TGTGCCAGTCGACAATCCCAGACCGGGGAGCTGTTTTTT
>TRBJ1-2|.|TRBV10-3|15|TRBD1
CAARQGLLANYGYTF
TGTGCCGCCAGACAGGGACTTTTAGCTAACTATGGCTACACCTTC
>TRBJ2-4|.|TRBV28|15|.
CASSFDSLAKNIQYF
TGTGCCAGCAGTTTTGACAGTCTAGCCAAAAACATTCAGTACTTC
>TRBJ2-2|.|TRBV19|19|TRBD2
CASSIDLLAGGLRGGELFF
TGTGCCAGTAGTATAGATCTCCTAGCGGGGGGCCTCAGGGGCGGGGAGCTGTTTTTT
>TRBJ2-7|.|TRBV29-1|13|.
CSVDPGVNFEQYF
TGCAGCGTTGATCCCGGGGTAAATTTCGAGCAGTACTTC
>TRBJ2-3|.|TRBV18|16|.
CASSPIRPGTTDTQYF
TGTGCCAGCTCACCAATTAGGCCGGGGACAACAGATACGCAGTATTTT
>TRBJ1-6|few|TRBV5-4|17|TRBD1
CASSMDRPSSYNSPLHF
TGTGCCAGCAGCATGGACAGGCCCAGCTCCTATAATTCACCCCTCCACTTT
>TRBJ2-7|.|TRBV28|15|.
CASSSLRQGVHEQYF
TGTGCCAGCAGCTCCCTAAGGCAGGGCGTCCACGAGCAGTACTTC
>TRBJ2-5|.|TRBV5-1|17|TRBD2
CASSLLRGGPGQETQYF
TGCGCCAGCAGCTTGTTGCGGGGGGGGCCTGGCCAAGAGACCCAGTACTTC
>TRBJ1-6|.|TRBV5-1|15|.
CASSEQAQGRSPLHF
TGCGCCAGCAGCGAACAGGCTCAGGGGCGATCACCCCTCCACTTT
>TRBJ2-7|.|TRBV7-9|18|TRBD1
CASSLVGTGGIRSYEQYF
TGTGCCAGCAGCTTAGTTGGGACAGGGGGCATTAGGTCCTACGAGCAGTACTTC
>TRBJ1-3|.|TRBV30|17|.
CAWSKSVTGHSGNTIYF
TGTGCCTGGAGTAAGAGCGTAACAGGCCACTCTGGAAACACCATATATTTT
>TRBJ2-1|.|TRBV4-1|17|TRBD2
CASSRIVAGPSYNEQFF
TGCGCCAGCAGCCGCATCGTAGCGGGGCCTTCCTACAATGAGCAGTTCTTC
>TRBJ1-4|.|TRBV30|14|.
CAWSPPGEGEKLFF
TGTGCCTGGAGCCCCCCGGGGGAGGGTGAAAAACTGTTTTTT
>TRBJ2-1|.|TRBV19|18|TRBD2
CASSRGLAGYDVLDEQFF
TGTGCCAGTAGTAGGGGACTAGCGGGGTACGACGTGCTAGATGAGCAGTTCTTC
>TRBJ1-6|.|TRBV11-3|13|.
CASSAYDSTPLHF
TGTGCCAGCTCTGCTTATGACAGTACACCCCTCCACTTT
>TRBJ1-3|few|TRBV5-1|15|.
CASSLEAYSGNTIYF
TGCGCCAGCAGCTTGGAAGCGTACTCTGGAAACACCATATATTTT
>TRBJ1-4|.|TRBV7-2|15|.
CASSPTGDVWEKLFF
TGTGCCAGCAGCCCCACGGGGGATGTTTGGGAAAAACTGTTTTTT
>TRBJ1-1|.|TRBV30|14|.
CAWTGRAGNTEAFF
TGTGCCTGGACTGGCCGGGCGGGGAACACTGAAGCTTTCTTT
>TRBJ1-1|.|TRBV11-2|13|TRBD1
CASVGQGVTEAFF
TGTGCCAGCGTGGGACAGGGTGTTACTGAAGCTTTCTTT
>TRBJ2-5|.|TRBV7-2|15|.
CASSLSLQTTETQYF
TGTGCCAGCAGCCTCTCTCTTCAAACAACAGAGACCCAGTACTTC
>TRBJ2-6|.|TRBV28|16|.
CASSLGGALRANVLTF
TGTGCCAGCAGTCTAGGGGGGGCTCTCCGGGCCAACGTCCTGACTTTC
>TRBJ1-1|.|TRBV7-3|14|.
CASSRGGQGQEAFF
TGTGCCAGCAGTCGTGGAGGGCAGGGTCAGGAAGCTTTCTTT
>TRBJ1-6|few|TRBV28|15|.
CASSLRQGNNSPLHF
TGTGCCAGCAGTTTACGCCAGGGTAATAATTCACCCCTCCACTTT
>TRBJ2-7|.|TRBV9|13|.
CASSGGDKYEQYF
TGTGCCAGCAGCGGGGGGGATAAATACGAGCAGTACTTC
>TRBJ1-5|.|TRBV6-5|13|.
CASRRDSNQPQHF
TGTGCCAGCCGCCGAGATAGCAATCAGCCCCAGCATTTT
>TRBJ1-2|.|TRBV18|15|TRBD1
CASSRAQGAREGYTF
TGTGCCAGCTCACGCGCACAGGGGGCGAGGGAAGGCTACACCTTC
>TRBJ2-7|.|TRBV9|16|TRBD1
CASSDAPGTGPYEQYF
TGTGCCAGCAGCGACGCCCCCGGGACAGGGCCCTACGAGCAGTACTTC
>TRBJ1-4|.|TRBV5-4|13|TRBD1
CASSPQGDEKLFF
TGTGCCAGCAGCCCTCAGGGGGATGAAAAACTGTTTTTT
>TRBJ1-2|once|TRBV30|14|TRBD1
CAWRVAGGDYGYTF
TGTGCCTGGAGAGTTGCAGGGGGCGACTATGGCTACACCTTC
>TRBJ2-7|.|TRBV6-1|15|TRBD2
CASSEVGGVSYEQYF
TGTGCCAGCAGTGAAGTCGGGGGGGTCTCCTACGAGCAGTACTTC
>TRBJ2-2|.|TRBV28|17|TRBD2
CASSLVPPAGGRGELFF
TGTGCCAGCAGTTTGGTCCCCCCAGCGGGGGGAAGGGGGGAGCTGTTTTTT
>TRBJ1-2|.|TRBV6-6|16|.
CASRDQRQIANYGYTF
TGTGCCAGCAGGGACCAACGACAGATAGCTAACTATGGCTACACCTTC
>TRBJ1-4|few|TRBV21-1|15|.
CASSNLSGMLEKLFF
TGTGCCAGCAGCAACTTGTCAGGAATGTTAGAAAAACTGTTTTTT
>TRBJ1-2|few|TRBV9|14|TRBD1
CASSVGQGTMDYTF
TGTGCCAGCAGCGTCGGACAGGGAACTATGGACTACACCTTC
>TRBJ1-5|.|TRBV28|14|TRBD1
CASCTGGSNQPQHF
TGTGCCAGCTGCACAGGGGGAAGCAATCAGCCCCAGCATTTT
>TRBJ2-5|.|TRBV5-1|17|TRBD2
CASSLGVAGANQETQYF
TGCGCCAGCAGCTTGGGGGTAGCGGGGGCCAACCAAGAGACCCAGTACTTC
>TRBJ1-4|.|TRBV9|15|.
CASSVGRSTNEKLFF
TGTGCCAGCAGCGTAGGCCGGTCAACTAATGAAAAACTGTTTTTT
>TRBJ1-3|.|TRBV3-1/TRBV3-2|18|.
CASSQRQGQALSGNTIYF
TGTGCCAGCAGCCAAAGGCAGGGGCAGGCTCTCTCTGGAAACACCATATATTTT
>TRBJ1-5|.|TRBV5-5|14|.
CASSSIDSSQPQHF
TGTGCCAGCAGCTCGATCGACAGCAGTCAGCCCCAGCATTTT
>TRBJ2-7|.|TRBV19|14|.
CASSIVLGSYEQYF
TGTGCCAGTAGTATAGTGCTGGGCAGCTACGAGCAGTACTTC
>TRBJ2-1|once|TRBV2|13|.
CASSKEAEQDQFF
TGTGCCAGCAGCAAAGAAGCAGAACAGGACCAGTTCTTC
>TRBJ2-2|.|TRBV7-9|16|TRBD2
CASSLTSGDRTGELFF
TGTGCCAGCAGCTTAACTAGCGGGGACCGCACCGGGGAGCTGTTTTTT
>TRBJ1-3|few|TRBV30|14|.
CAWSVRPMGDTIYF
TGTGCCTGGAGTGTACGACCTATGGGAGACACCATATATTTT
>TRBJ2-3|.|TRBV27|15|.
CASSSYRADTDTQYF
TGTGCCAGCAGTTCCTACAGGGCCGACACAGATACGCAGTATTTT